A single sample is the source of the 3 T cell receptor beta chains below, sequenced in a study of blood T cell repertoires in COVID-19. Only in-frame clones appear in the TCRdb table, and some are missing; sequencing was by immunoSEQ multiplex PCR. The sample shows 150,000 to 200,000 clones, 65% to 85% of them seen only once. The sequenced sample consisted of PBMCs or T cells enriched from blood (not recorded which). The receptors originated from a man between 65 and 85 years old who had been exposed to COVID-19.

This clone has just a few counts. The chain employs TRBV3-1 (or the pseudogene TRBV3-2) and TRBJ1-4; 7 nucleotides line up with TRBD1. Trimming at V came to 2 bases and at J to 3 bases, leaving 3 bases not matched to a gene. CDR1 is LGHDT, CDR2 YNNKEL, per germline (reference sequence). The CDR3 totals 15 residues. CDR3 nucleotides: TGTGCCAGCAGCCAAAGCGACAGGGCTAATGAAAAACTGTTTTTT. Translation: CASSQSDRANEKLFF.

The chain links TRBV29-1 to TRBJ1-1; tentatively, D is TRBD1 (5 bases). CDR1 and CDR2 from the germline V gene are SQVTM and ANQGSEA. This CDR3 is built from 11 residues. V gave up 7 bases and J gave up 6 bases, with 12 bases separating them. CDR3 residues: CSAAGGAEAFF. CDR3 coding DNA: TGCAGCGCCGCCGGGGGGGCTGAAGCTTTCTTT.

This sequence joins TRBV5-1 and TRBJ1-2, with 7 bases lining up with TRBD1. The CDR3 spans 15 residues. J gave up 4 bases and V 3 bases, and 9 bases lay outside the gene matches. Germline CDR1 reads SGHRS; CDR2 reads YFSETQ. The CDR3 DNA reads as TGCGCCAGCAGCTACCAGGGGGAGGTCAGCTATGGCTACACCTTC. Protein: CASSYQGEVSYGYTF.